These 3 T cell receptor beta chains were all obtained from the same sample, sequenced in a study of response to subunit inactivated influenza vaccine. TCRdb analysed the RT-PCR reads with MiXCR anew, one entry per CDR3 protein. The sample has 150,000 to 200,000 distinct CDR3 sequences; roughly 12% are singletons. The same data also went into a second study, on T cells expressing NK-cell markers. From that report: With UMIs, 5'RACE template switching was used to make TCR beta cDNA.

The specimen was CD8+ T cells sorted from PBMCs, collected about 12 days after vaccination. The receptors here all came from a man aged 50-60 years who received an inactivated influenza vaccine.

This clonotype has a count of ten or more. The chain couples TRBV5-6 to TRBJ2-2; D gene ambiguous. The CDR3 covers 13 residues. Per germline, CDR1 SGHDT and CDR2 YYEEEE. With 0 bases removed from V and 3 bases from J, the gap between germline ends came to 3 bases. As DNA, the CDR3 is TGTGCCAGCAGCTTGGATGACACCGGGGAGCTGTTTTTT. This gives the protein CASSLDDTGELFF.

The chain uses TRBV28 and TRBJ2-3; possibly TRBD1 or TRBD2 for D (5 bases each). V was shortened by 3 bases and J by 1 base, with 11 bases between the two germline ends. In germline, CDR1 is MDHEN, CDR2 SYDVKM. CDR3 length equals 15 residues. The CDR3 is CASSLGTVGTDTQYF. The CDR3 bases are TGTGCCAGCAGTTTGGGGACGGTAGGCACAGATACGCAGTATTTT. Complete variable domain (other parts from reference TRBV28 and TRBJ2-3): DVKVTQSSRYLVKRTGEKVFLECVQDMDHENMFWYRQDPGLGLRLIYFSYDVKMKEKGDIPEGYSVSREKKERFSLILESASTNQTSMYLCASSLGTVGTDTQYFGPGTRLTVL.

This clonotype was observed a handful of times. The genes are TRBV7-9 and TRBJ2-1; D may match TRBD1 or TRBD2 (7 bases each). The V and J ends lost 1 base and 7 bases respectively, with 11 bases between them. The CDR3 is 14 amino acids. The germline gives CDR1 SEHNR, CDR2 FQNEAQ (reference sequence). Here the CDR3 reads CASSLVQGGNEQFF. CDR3 DNA: TGTGCCAGCAGCTTAGTGCAGGGGGGGAATGAGCAGTTCTTC.